The 2 T cell receptor beta chains given below trace back to one sample, sequenced in a study of T cell repertoires in cytomegalovirus infection. These receptors have no known antigen. Via MiXCR, TCRdb re-called the reads, giving one row per CDR3 protein. The top ten hold around 15% of the sample, which has around 900,000 distinct CDR3 sequences, roughly 30% seen once. The specimen comprised cultured CD8+ T cells from PBMCs, sampled from culture after CMV antigen stimulation. The receptors were sampled from a human donor in good health (CMV status not recorded). Some clones in this sample may be carry-over from other donors' samples.

This clonotype was seen only a few times. V gene TRBV6-2 or TRBV6-3 combines with J gene TRBJ1-2; the match to TRBD1 covers 10 bases. Per the germline V gene, CDR1 is MNHEY and CDR2 is SVGEGT. This CDR3 is 14 amino acids long. The trim removed 6 bases at V and 8 bases at J, leaving 9 bases unmatched. Here the CDR3 DNA reads TGTGCCAGCAGCATGGGACAGGGGTCGCTCGGCTACACCTTC. Protein product: CASSMGQGSLGYTF.

The genes are TRBV19 and TRBJ2-3, with D uncertain. The CDR3 contains 16 residues. Germline-derived CDR1 and CDR2 are LNHDA and SQIVND (reference sequence). V lost 5 bases, J lost 0 bases, and 15 bases lay in between. Here the CDR3 reads CASSVNGRESTDTQYF. The CDR3 bases are TGTGCCAGTAGTGTCAATGGGCGAGAGAGCACAGATACGCAGTATTTT.